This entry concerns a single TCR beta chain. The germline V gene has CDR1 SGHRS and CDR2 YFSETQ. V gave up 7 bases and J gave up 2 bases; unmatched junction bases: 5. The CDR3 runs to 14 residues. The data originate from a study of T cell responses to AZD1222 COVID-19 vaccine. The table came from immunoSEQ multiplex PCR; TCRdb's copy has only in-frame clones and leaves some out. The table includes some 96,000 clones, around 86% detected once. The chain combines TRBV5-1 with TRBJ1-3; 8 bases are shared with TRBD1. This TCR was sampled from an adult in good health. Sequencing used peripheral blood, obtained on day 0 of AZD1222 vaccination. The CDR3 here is CASRDRSAGNTIYF. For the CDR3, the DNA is TGCGCCAGCCGGGACAGGAGCGCTGGAAACACCATATATTTT.